The 7 T cell receptor beta chains below come from one sample, sequenced in a study of glioma-infiltrating T cells after dendritic cell vaccination. The repertoire was sequenced with immunoSEQ multiplex PCR; TCRdb's copy has only in-frame clones and lacks some. This sample has roughly 98,000 clones, with under 90% found just once. Sequenced here: blood, sampled before dendritic cell vaccination. These receptors were collected from a human donor with glioblastoma.

The chain uses TRBV7-7 and TRBJ2-2, with D unresolved. Germline V gene sequence: CDR1 SSHAT, CDR2 FNYEAQ (reference sequence). This CDR3 is built from 14 residues. Trimming cost V 5 bases and J 1 base, with 8 bases left between them. The DNA of the CDR3 is TGTGCCAGCAGCCCGCGACAGAACACCGGGGAGCTGTTTTTT. This translates into CASSPRQNTGELFF.

This chain uses TRBV5-1 with TRBJ2-5; a possible D gene is TRBD2 (5 bases). V gave up 8 bases and J gave up 5 bases, with 13 bases separating them. The CDR3 extends over 12 amino acids. The V gene's germline CDR1 is SGHRS and CDR2 YFSETQ. This chain's CDR3 is CASQGGSETQYF. CDR3 sequence (DNA): TGCGCCAGTCAAGGAGGTTCGGAGACCCAGTACTTC.

The J gene is TRBJ1-2, the V gene TRBV15, with 8 bases identical to TRBD1. Germline trimming cut 0 bases from V and 4 bases from J; bases unmatched to any gene: 7. Looked up from germline, CDR1 is LNHNV and CDR2 is YYDKDF (reference sequence). There are 16 residues in the CDR3. The CDR3 sequence is CATSRDVQGAGYGYTF. The CDR3 DNA sequence: TGTGCCACCAGCAGAGATGTCCAGGGGGCCGGCTATGGCTACACCTTC.

The chain combines TRBV7-3 with TRBJ2-7, with 8 bases aligning to TRBD2. The CDR3 extends over 14 amino acids. Germline V CDR1 and CDR2: SGHTA, FQGTGA. Losses at the gene ends were 5 bases for V and 6 bases for J; bases not matched to a gene: 9. The CDR3 DNA reads TGTGCCAGCAGCCCCCGGGGGGGAGGGGTCGAGCAGTACTTC. This sequence encodes CASSPRGGGVEQYF.

The rearrangement links TRBV6-4 to TRBJ1-2, with D hard to call. Germline V lookup: CDR1 MRHNA, CDR2 SNTAGT. The CDR3 has 11 residues. V was pared by 0 bases and J by 13 bases, with 9 bases between. The CDR3, as DNA: TGTGCCAGCAGTGACTCCCACGTAGTCACCTTC. Protein product: CASSDSHVVTF.

For the CDR3, the DNA is TGTGCCACCAGCAGGGCCAGTAACTATGGCTACACCTTC. Translating it yields CATSRASNYGYTF. This chain uses TRBV15 with TRBJ1-2; no clear D. With 3 bases removed from V and 1 base from J, the gap between germline ends came to 6 bases. This CDR3 is built from 13 residues. The germline CDR1 and CDR2 sequences are LNHNV and YYDKDF (reference sequence).

The V gene is TRBV11-2, the J gene TRBJ1-2; TRBD1 agrees at 9 bases. V shed 5 bases, J shed 3 bases, and the junction held 10 bases outside the gene matches. CDR3 size: 16 residues. The V gene's germline CDR1 is SGHAT and CDR2 FQNNGV. The CDR3 DNA sequence: TGTGCCAGCAGCCCAAACTACAGGGGGCTTGACTATGGCTACACCTTC. It specifies CASSPNYRGLDYGYTF.